These 17 T cell receptor beta chains were all obtained from the same sample, sequenced in a study of lung T cells in sarcoidosis with Löfgren's syndrome. TCRdb re-analysed the reads in MiXCR, keeping a single row per CDR3 protein. The profile shows 60,000 to 65,000 distinct CDR3 sequences, about 20% of them singletons. Material for sequencing was CD4+ T cells from PBMCs. The origin of the receptors is a human donor with sarcoidosis (Löfgren's syndrome or another form), or a control subject (not recorded which).

A note on this clonotype: The conserved final phenylalanine or tryptophan is absent from the CDR3, which likely points to a read error. The V gene is TRBV6-2 or TRBV6-3, the J gene TRBJ2-1; 7 nucleotides agree with TRBD2. Germline CDR1 MNHEY, CDR2 SVGEGT. There are 13 residues in the CDR3. For the CDR3, the DNA is TGTGCCTGCAGTTACCTAGCGGTCAATGAGCAGTTCCTC. It encodes CACSYLAVNEQFL.

The rearrangement uses TRBV5-4 and TRBJ1-2; no firm D call. V was pared by 7 bases and J by 5 bases, with 15 bases between. Germline V gene data show CDR1 as SGHNT and CDR2 as YYREEE (reference sequence). This CDR3 is 13 amino acids long. The CDR3 DNA sequence: TGTGCCAGCGGTGACGAGAGCGGATATGGCTACACCTTC. This translates into CASGDESGYGYTF.

This clonotype has a count of ten or more. The chain uses TRBV2 and TRBJ1-2; D gene ambiguous. The CDR3 is made up of 16 amino acids. Germline CDR1 SNHLY, CDR2 FYNNEI. Trimming took 0 bases from V and 4 from J, leaving 15 bases between them. In DNA form, the CDR3 reads TGTGCCAGCAGTGAAGCAAACGCCCCGAACCGCTATGGCTACACCTTC. The encoded protein is CASSEANAPNRYGYTF.

This clonotype was counted many times. The chain uses TRBV20-1 and TRBJ1-2; D remains ambiguous. The germline CDR1 and CDR2 sequences are DFQATT and SNEGSKA (reference sequence). This CDR3 is built from 11 residues. CDR3 amino acids: CSAPLSYGYTF. CDR3 coding DNA: TGCAGCGCACCGCTCTCCTATGGCTACACCTTC.

This clonotype was recorded at least ten times. The CDR3 loop reads CASSSGQAGGANVLTF. In nucleotides, the CDR3 is TGTGCCAGCAGTTCGGGACAGGCTGGTGGGGCCAACGTCCTGACTTTC. The chain links TRBV27 to TRBJ2-6; 8 bases are a match to TRBD1. V was pared by 4 bases and J by 3 bases, with 5 bases of the junction left unmatched. This CDR3 region has 16 residues. CDR1 MNHEY and CDR2 SMNVEV come from the germline V gene (reference sequence).

This clonotype was seen more than once but under ten times. This chain links TRBV9 with TRBJ2-7; 8 nucleotides match TRBD1. The CDR3 has 14 amino acids. Germline V gives CDR1 SGDLS, CDR2 YYNGEE. Losses at the gene ends were 0 bases for V and 7 bases for J; bases not matched to a gene: 6. The CDR3 sequence: CASSVVPGGGEQYF. CDR3 DNA sequence: TGTGCCAGCAGCGTAGTCCCAGGGGGCGGTGAGCAGTACTTC.

At least ten counts were recorded for this clonotype. Here the CDR3 reads CSASTAEQNTEAFF. CDR3 DNA sequence: TGCAGTGCTAGTACGGCTGAACAGAACACTGAAGCTTTCTTT. The rearrangement uses TRBV20-1 and TRBJ1-1; D ambiguous. This CDR3 has 14 amino acids. Germline values: CDR1 DFQATT, CDR2 SNEGSKA (reference sequence). V dropped 3 bases and J dropped 1 base, with 12 bases sitting between them.

The count of this clonotype is one. A much more abundant neighbour one base away suggests this may be a read error. This chain uses TRBV3-1 with TRBJ2-1; TRBD1 aligns across 7 bases. CDR1 is LGHDT and CDR2 is YNNKEL in the germline V gene (reference sequence). The CDR3 is made up of 15 amino acids. The CDR3 protein is CASSQGPGQNNERFF. CDR3 sequence (DNA): TGTGCCAGCAGCCAAGGTCCGGGACAGAACAATGAGCGGTTCTTC.

Ten or more counts support this clonotype. The V and J genes are TRBV12-3 or TRBV12-4 and TRBJ2-3, with no clear D. This CDR3 is built from 14 residues. The V end lost 3 bases, the J end lost 2 bases, and 9 bases lay between the germline ends. The CDR3 sequence is CASSFGQVTDTQYF. As DNA, the CDR3 is TGTGCCAGCAGTTTTGGGCAGGTCACAGATACGCAGTATTTT.

This clonotype came up many times. V usage is TRBV20-1 and J usage is TRBJ1-5, with 10 bases identical to TRBD1. Germline CDR1 and CDR2: DFQATT and SNEGSKA (reference sequence). The CDR3 sequence is 14 residues long. V lost 6 bases, J lost 5 bases, and 7 bases stayed unmatched. In DNA form, the CDR3 reads TGCAGTGCACGACAGGGGGCGGAGGATCAGCCCCAGCATTTT. Protein sequence: CSARQGAEDQPQHF.

This clonotype was observed a few times. The rearrangement uses TRBV7-8 and TRBJ2-2, with D possibly matching TRBD1 (6 bases). CDR1 and CDR2 (germline): SGHVS, FQNEAQ. The CDR3 has 16 residues. Trimming took off 4 bases at V and 5 bases at J, with 17 bases between the two ends. The CDR3 nucleotides are TGTGCCAGCAGCTCTCGGGACACCCCGAGGACCGGGGAGCTGTTTTTT. Translated, it gives CASSSRDTPRTGELFF.

By share, this clonotype counts as medium-sized. The chain uses TRBV6-2 or TRBV6-3 and TRBJ1-1; D possibly corresponds to TRBD1 (5 bases). This CDR3 region has 14 residues. Per germline, CDR1 MNHEY and CDR2 SVGEGT. V was cut by 2 bases and J by 4 bases, with 11 bases left in between. CDR3 DNA: TGTGCCAGCAGTTACGATGGGGGAGGCACTGAAGCTTTCTTT. It specifies CASSYDGGGTEAFF.

A note on this clonotype: At one of its ends the junction is not consistent with the germline gene, which may arise from a read error. The J gene is TRBJ2-1, the V gene TRBV7-9, with 7 bases fitting TRBD1. Per germline, CDR1 SEHNR and CDR2 FQNEAQ (reference sequence). The CDR3 is 18 amino acids. DNA of the CDR3: TGTGCCAGCAGCTCAAGACCTTGGACAGGTAGCTCCTACAATGAGCGGTTCTTC. This translates into CASSSRPWTGSSYNERFF.

This clonotype was seen many times. This sequence joins TRBV4-1 and TRBJ2-1; tentative D call: TRBD2 (5 bases). Trimming took 1 base from V and 6 from J, leaving 10 bases between them. The CDR3 is 14 residues long. The germline V gene has CDR1 MGHRA and CDR2 YSYEKL. The CDR3 nucleotides read TGCGCCAGCAGCCAAGCCGGCCGGGGCAATGAGCAGTTCTTC. Amino acid sequence: CASSQAGRGNEQFF.

Ten or more counts support this clonotype. CDR3 loop: CASSDRTGGAETQYF. The CDR3 DNA reads TGTGCCAGCAGCGACCGGACAGGGGGCGCGGAGACCCAGTACTTC. This chain uses TRBV7-9 with TRBJ2-5; 11 nucleotides line up with TRBD1. CDR3 length: 15 residues. The V gene end was trimmed by 5 bases and the J gene end by 5 bases; junction bases not matched to a gene: 7. In germline, CDR1 is SEHNR, CDR2 FQNEAQ (reference sequence).

The rearrangement uses TRBV19 and TRBJ2-4; possible D gene TRBD1, 6 bases. This CDR3 is built from 18 residues. V was shortened by 1 base and J by 0 bases, with 16 bases between the two germline ends. Looked up from germline, CDR1 is LNHDA and CDR2 is SQIVND (reference sequence). The CDR3 region is CASSIGQGSGIAKNIQYF. CDR3 sequence (DNA): TGTGCCAGTAGTATAGGCCAGGGGTCGGGTATAGCCAAAAACATTCAGTACTTC. The full variable domain, with the rest looked up from reference TRBV19 and TRBJ2-4, is DGGITQSPKYLFRKEGQNVTLSCEQNLNHDAMYWYRQDPGQGLRLIYYSQIVNDFQKGDIAEGYSVSREKKESFPLTVTSAQKNPTAFYLCASSIGQGSGIAKNIQYFGAGTRLSVL.

In its sample, this clonotype was seen a few times. This chain joins TRBV20-1 and TRBJ2-5; D may be TRBD1 (5 bases). Trimming stripped 3 bases from V and 5 bases from J, with 25 bases between. Germline CDR1 and CDR2: DFQATT and SNEGSKA (reference sequence). There are 17 residues in the CDR3. CDR3 nucleotide sequence: TGCAGTGCTAGCGGACATAGGACATCACGACATCGGGAGACCCAGTACTTC. The encoded protein is CSASGHRTSRHRETQYF.